One sample yielded the 8 T cell receptor beta chains listed below, sequenced in a study of CD8 T cells in Susac syndrome. After extraction with the RNeasy kit, roughly 0.5 to 1 ug of the RNA was reverse transcribed using random hexamers. TCRdb called the immunoSEQ multiplex PCR reads again in MiXCR, with one record for every CDR3 protein. Among around 69,000 distinct CDR3 sequences listed, about 93% were seen once. Sequencing input: CD8+ T cells from PBMCs. These receptors all come from a human donor with Susac syndrome.

J is TRBJ1-1 and V is TRBV27, with D uncertain. V was clipped by 3 bases and J by 4 bases, with 12 bases between them. Germline V gene data show CDR1 as MNHEY and CDR2 as SMNVEV (reference sequence). There are 14 residues in the CDR3. The CDR3 protein is CASSLRRAGTEAFF. The CDR3 coding sequence is TGTGCCAGCAGTTTGCGTCGGGCGGGCACTGAAGCTTTCTTT.

The chain couples TRBV7-9 to TRBJ1-1; TRBD1 is a possible D gene (5 bases). There are 15 residues in the CDR3. CDR1 is SEHNR and CDR2 is FQNEAQ in the germline V gene (reference sequence). V lost 1 base and J 2 bases, leaving 11 bases between the germline ends. The CDR3 DNA is TGTGCCAGCAGCTTAGGGTCGGGGGGAAACACTGAAGCTTTCTTT. This codes for CASSLGSGGNTEAFF.

V and J are TRBV4-1 and TRBJ2-2; TRBD2 might be the D (6 bases). The CDR3 totals 14 residues. CDR1 is MGHRA, CDR2 YSYEKL, per germline. V shed 4 bases and J shed 7 bases, with 13 bases lying between them. CDR3 bases: TGCGCCAGCAGCCCGGGACTGGCAGGCGGGGAGCTGTTTTTT. This codes for CASSPGLAGGELFF.

The chain has TRBV29-1 and TRBJ2-7; 9 bases align to TRBD1. CDR3 length: 13 residues. The junction had 5 bases not matched to a gene; V was cut back by 3 bases and J by 5 bases. In germline, CDR1 is SQVTM, CDR2 ANQGSEA. DNA for the CDR3: TGCAGCGTTGAGGGGGACAGGGCGGACGAGCAGTACTTC. It yields the protein CSVEGDRADEQYF.

The chain uses TRBV13 and TRBJ2-1; possibly TRBD1 or TRBD2 for D (5 bases each). Germline-derived CDR1 and CDR2 are PRHDT and FYEKMQ (reference sequence). The CDR3 sequence is 16 residues long. With 4 bases removed from V and 9 bases from J, the gap between germline ends came to 22 bases. CDR3: CASSSGSGQTIGEQFF. CDR3 DNA sequence: TGTGCCAGCAGCTCGGGGTCGGGGCAAACAATCGGTGAGCAGTTCTTC.

V gene TRBV25-1 combines with J gene TRBJ2-5; TRBD2 matches at 7 bases. The CDR3 has 14 amino acids. The V gene's germline CDR1 is MGHDK and CDR2 SYGVNS. Trimming removed 4 bases from V and 2 bases from J; junction bases left unmatched: 4. CDR3 bases: TGTGCCAGCAGTGTTAGCGGGTTGCAAGAGACCCAGTACTTC. Translation: CASSVSGLQETQYF.

The rearrangement joins TRBV29-1 to TRBJ2-5; 14 bases are shared with TRBD2. Per the germline V gene, CDR1 is SQVTM and CDR2 is ANQGSEA. Trimming cost V 4 bases and J 4 bases; bases outside gene matches: 5. The CDR3 runs 15 residues. In DNA, the CDR3 is TGCAGCGTTGGGGGGACTAGCGGGAGCGGAGAGACCCAGTACTTC. This sequence encodes CSVGGTSGSGETQYF.

This rearrangement joins TRBV3-1 to TRBJ1-5, with D possibly TRBD1 on 6 matching bases. Germline V gene lookup returns CDR1 LGHDT and CDR2 YNNKEL (reference sequence). Trimming took 4 bases from V and 0 from J, leaving 13 bases between them. This CDR3 has 16 amino acids. The CDR3 region is CASSPGHPYSNQPQHF. In nucleotides, the CDR3 is TGTGCCAGCAGCCCGGGACATCCTTATAGCAATCAGCCCCAGCATTTT.